This TCR beta chain was captured by sequencing in a study of PD-1 blockade in classical Hodgkin lymphoma. General observations from the study: The baseline diversity of complete responders showed similarity to that of newly diagnosed patients. Causes of the repertoire differences remain undefined, possibly disease activity or prior therapy. Diversity in CD4+ TCRs, unlike that measured in CD8+ TCRs, had risen significantly by C4D1.

Trimming cost V 2 bases and J 4 bases, with 11 bases left between them. The CDR3 sequence is 14 residues long. CDR1 and CDR2 from the germline V gene are MNHNY and SVGAGI (reference sequence). Time point: cycle 4 day 1 (C4D1), after 6 weeks of nivolumab. Relapse was seen in all patients after autologous stem cell transplantation, and brentuximab vedotin exposure was variable. Some clones are missing from TCRdb's copy, which holds only in-frame ones; the method was immunoSEQ multiplex PCR. The sample shows tens of thousands of clones, around 74% of them seen only once. As regards this clone: Its cognate antigen is unknown.

Material: peripheral blood mononuclear cells (PBMCs), obtained before the fourth cycle of nivolumab. V usage is TRBV6-6 and J usage is TRBJ1-1; the D gene is possibly TRBD1 (6 bases). This receptor was obtained from a human donor with classical Hodgkin lymphoma. The CDR3 protein is CASSYQGSSTEAFF. CDR3 DNA sequence: TGTGCCAGCAGTTACCAGGGGTCCTCCACTGAAGCTTTCTTT.